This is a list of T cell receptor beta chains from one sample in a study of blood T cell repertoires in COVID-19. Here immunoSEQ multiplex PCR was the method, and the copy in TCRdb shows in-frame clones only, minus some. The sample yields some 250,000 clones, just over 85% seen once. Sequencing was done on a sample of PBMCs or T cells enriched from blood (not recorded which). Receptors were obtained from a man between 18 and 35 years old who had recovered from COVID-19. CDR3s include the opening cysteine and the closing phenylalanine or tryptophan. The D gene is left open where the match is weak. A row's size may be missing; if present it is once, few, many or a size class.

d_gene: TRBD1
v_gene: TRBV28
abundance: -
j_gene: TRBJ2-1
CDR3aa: CASSRLTGGINEQFF
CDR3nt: TGTGCCAGCAGTCGATTAACAGGGGGCATAAATGAGCAGTTCTTC

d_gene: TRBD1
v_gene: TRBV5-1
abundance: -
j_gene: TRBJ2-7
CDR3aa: CASSGDRGREQYF
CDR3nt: TGCGCCAGCAGTGGGGACAGGGGACGCGAGCAGTACTTC

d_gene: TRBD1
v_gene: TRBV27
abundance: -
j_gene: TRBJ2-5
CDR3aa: CASRAGQGRMKTQYF
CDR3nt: TGTGCCAGCAGAGCAGGACAGGGGAGGATGAAGACCCAGTACTTC

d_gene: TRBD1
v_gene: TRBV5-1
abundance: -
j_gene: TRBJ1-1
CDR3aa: CASSLAVTGGTEAFF
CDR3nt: TGCGCCAGCAGCTTGGCGGTGACAGGGGGGACTGAAGCTTTCTTT

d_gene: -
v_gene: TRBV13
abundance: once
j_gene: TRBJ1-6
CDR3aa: CASSPRGHSGSPLHF
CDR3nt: TGTGCCAGCAGCCCACGAGGGCACTCAGGTTCACCCCTCCACTTT

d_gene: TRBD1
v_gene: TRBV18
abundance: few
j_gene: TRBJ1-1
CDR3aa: CASSPQGQGGTEAFF
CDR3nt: TGTGCCAGCTCACCCCAGGGACAGGGCGGGACTGAAGCTTTCTTT

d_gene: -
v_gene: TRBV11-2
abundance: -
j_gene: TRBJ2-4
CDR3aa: CASSLGSLSPGNIQYF
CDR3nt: TGTGCCAGCAGCTTAGGGTCACTTAGCCCCGGAAACATTCAGTACTTC

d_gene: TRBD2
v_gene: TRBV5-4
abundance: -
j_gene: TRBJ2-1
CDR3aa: CAIQTRTSGHNEQFF
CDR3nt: TGTGCCATCCAGACCCGGACTAGCGGTCATAATGAGCAGTTCTTC

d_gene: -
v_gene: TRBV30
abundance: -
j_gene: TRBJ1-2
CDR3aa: CAWGPTSGNYGYTF
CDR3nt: TGTGCCTGGGGACCCACGTCCGGGAACTATGGCTACACCTTC

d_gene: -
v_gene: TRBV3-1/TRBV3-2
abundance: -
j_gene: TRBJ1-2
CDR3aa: CASSQQGNYGYTF
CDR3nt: TGTGCCAGCAGCCAACAGGGCAACTATGGCTACACCTTC

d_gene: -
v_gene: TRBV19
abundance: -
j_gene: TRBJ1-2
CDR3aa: CASTPGDYGYTF
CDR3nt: TGTGCCAGTACCCCAGGGGACTATGGCTACACCTTC

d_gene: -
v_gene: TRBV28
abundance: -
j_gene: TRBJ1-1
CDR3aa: CASSLGNPGGHTEAFF
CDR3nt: TGTGCCAGCAGTTTAGGAAACCCTGGCGGGCACACTGAAGCTTTCTTT

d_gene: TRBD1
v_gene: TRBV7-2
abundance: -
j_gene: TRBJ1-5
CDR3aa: CASSLDNRGWGNQPQHF
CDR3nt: TGTGCCAGCAGCTTAGATAACAGGGGGTGGGGCAATCAGCCCCAGCATTTT

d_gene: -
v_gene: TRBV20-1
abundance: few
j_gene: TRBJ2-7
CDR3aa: CSASPPEDSYEQYF
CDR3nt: TGCAGTGCTAGTCCACCCGAGGACTCCTACGAGCAGTACTTC

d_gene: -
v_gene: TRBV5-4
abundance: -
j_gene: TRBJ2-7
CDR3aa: CASSPGGQQQYF
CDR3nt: TGTGCCAGCAGCCCGGGGGGCCAACAGCAGTACTTC

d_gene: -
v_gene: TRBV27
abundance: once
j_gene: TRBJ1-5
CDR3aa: CASSLRGPNQPQHF
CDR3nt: TGTGCCAGCAGTTTACGAGGGCCCAATCAGCCCCAGCATTTT

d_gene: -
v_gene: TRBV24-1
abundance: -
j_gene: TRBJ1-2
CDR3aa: CATSVYGYTF
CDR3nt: TGTGCCACCAGTGTATATGGCTACACCTTC

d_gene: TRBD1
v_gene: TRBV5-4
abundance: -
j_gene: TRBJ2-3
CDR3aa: CASSPGQTTGTDTQYF
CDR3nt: TGTGCCAGCAGCCCGGGACAGACAACTGGCACAGATACGCAGTATTTT

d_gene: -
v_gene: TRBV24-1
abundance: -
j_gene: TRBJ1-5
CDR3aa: CATSDLNSHNQPQHF
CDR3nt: TGTGCCACCAGTGATTTGAACAGTCACAATCAGCCCCAGCATTTT

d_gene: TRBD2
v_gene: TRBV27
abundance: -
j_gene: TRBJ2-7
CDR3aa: CASSLGGGGYYEQYF
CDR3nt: TGTGCCAGCAGTTTAGGGGGGGGAGGTTACTACGAGCAGTACTTC

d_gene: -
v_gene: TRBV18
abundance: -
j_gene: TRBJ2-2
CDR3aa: CASSPNGNTGELFF
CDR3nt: TGTGCCAGCTCACCAAACGGTAACACCGGGGAGCTGTTTTTT

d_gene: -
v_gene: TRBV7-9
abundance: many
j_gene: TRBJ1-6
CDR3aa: CPTTPHDRGGVNSPLHF
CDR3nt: TGTCCCACCACCCCCCACGACCGGGGGGGAGTAAATTCACCCCTCCACTTT

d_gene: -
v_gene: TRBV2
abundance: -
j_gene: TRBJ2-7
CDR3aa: CASKPGAYEQYF
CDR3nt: TGTGCCAGCAAGCCAGGGGCCTACGAGCAGTACTTC

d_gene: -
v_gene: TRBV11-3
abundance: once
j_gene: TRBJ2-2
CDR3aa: CASSPPLGELFF
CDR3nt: TGTGCCAGCAGCCCCCCCCTGGGGGAGCTGTTTTTT

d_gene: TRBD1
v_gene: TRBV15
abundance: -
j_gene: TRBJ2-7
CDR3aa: CATSTGQGRSEEQYF
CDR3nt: TGTGCCACCAGCACCGGACAGGGACGGTCCGAAGAACAGTACTTC

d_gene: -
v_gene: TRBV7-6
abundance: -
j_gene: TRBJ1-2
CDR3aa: CASSLVDSNYGYTF
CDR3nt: TGTGCCAGCAGCTTAGTTGACAGTAACTATGGCTACACCTTC

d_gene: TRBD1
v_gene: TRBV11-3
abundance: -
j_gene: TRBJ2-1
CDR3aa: CASSLGSWGQVYNEQFF
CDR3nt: TGTGCCAGCAGCTTAGGATCGTGGGGACAGGTCTACAATGAGCAGTTCTTC

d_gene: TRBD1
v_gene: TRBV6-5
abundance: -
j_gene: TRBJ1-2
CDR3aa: CASSTGVNYGYTF
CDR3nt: TGTGCCAGCAGTACAGGGGTTAACTATGGCTACACCTTC

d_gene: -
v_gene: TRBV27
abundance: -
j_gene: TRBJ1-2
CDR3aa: CASSYSPTYGYTF
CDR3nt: TGTGCCAGCAGTTACAGTCCCACCTATGGCTACACCTTC

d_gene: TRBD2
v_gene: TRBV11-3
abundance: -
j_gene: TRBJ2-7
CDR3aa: CASSLRTSGVQYF
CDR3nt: TGTGCCAGCAGTTTACGGACTAGCGGGGTGCAGTACTTC

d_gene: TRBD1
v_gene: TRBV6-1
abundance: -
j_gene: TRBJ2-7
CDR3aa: CASSHGGQGTYEQYF
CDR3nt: TGTGCCAGCAGTCACGGGGGACAGGGAACCTACGAGCAGTACTTC

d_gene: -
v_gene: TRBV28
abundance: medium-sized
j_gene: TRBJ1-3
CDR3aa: CASSSGFSGNTIYF
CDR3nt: TGTGCCAGCAGTTCAGGGTTCTCTGGAAACACCATATATTTT

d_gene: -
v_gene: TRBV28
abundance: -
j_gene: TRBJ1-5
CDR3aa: CASLGQGNQPQHF
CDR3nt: TGTGCCAGCCTCGGACAAGGCAATCAGCCCCAGCATTTT

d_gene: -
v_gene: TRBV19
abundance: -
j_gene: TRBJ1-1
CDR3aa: CASSISAGLMNTEAFF
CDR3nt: TGTGCCAGTAGTATTTCCGCAGGGTTGATGAACACTGAAGCTTTCTTT

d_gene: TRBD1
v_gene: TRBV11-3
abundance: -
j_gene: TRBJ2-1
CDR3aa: CASSPDRAPYNEQFF
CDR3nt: TGTGCCAGCAGCCCAGACAGGGCTCCCTACAATGAGCAGTTCTTC

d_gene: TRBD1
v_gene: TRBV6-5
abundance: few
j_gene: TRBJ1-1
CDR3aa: CASTWDRGISTEAFF
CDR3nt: TGTGCCAGCACCTGGGACAGGGGAATATCCACTGAAGCTTTCTTT

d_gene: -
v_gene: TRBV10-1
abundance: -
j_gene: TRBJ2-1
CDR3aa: CASSESGLQNEQFF
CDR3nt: TGCGCCAGCAGTGAGTCTGGCCTTCAGAATGAGCAGTTCTTC

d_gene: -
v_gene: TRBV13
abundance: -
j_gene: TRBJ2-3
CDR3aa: CASSLGPRRDTQYF
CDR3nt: TGTGCCAGCAGCTTAGGACCCAGGAGGGATACGCAGTATTTT

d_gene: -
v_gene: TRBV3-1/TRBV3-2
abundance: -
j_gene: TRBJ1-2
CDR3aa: CASSQERSNGGYTF
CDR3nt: TGTGCCAGCAGCCAAGAGAGGTCAAATGGAGGCTACACCTTC

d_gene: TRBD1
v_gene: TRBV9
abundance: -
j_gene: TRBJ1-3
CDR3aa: CASSVGLGQGITGNTIYF
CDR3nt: TGTGCCAGCAGCGTAGGTCTAGGACAGGGGATTACTGGAAACACCATATATTTT

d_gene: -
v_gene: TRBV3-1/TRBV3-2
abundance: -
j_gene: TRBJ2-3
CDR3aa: CASSQVVGPGTDTQYF
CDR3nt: TGTGCCAGCAGCCAAGTAGTGGGCCCCGGCACAGATACGCAGTATTTT

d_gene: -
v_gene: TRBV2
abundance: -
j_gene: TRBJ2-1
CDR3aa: CASSSEEPNNEQFF
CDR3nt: TGTGCCAGCAGTTCGGAGGAACCGAACAATGAGCAGTTCTTC

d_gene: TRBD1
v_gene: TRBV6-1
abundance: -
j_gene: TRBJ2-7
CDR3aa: CASSEGTGVVSKQYF
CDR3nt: TGTGCCAGCAGTGAAGGCACAGGGGTTGTCTCAAAGCAGTACTTC

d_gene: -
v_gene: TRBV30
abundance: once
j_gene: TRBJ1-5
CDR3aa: CAWSGDSNQPQHF
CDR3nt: TGTGCCTGGAGCGGGGATAGCAATCAGCCCCAGCATTTT

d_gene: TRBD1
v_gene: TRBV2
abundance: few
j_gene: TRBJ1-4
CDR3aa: CASSVGTGWGKLFF
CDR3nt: TGTGCCAGCAGTGTGGGGACAGGGTGGGGAAAACTGTTTTTT

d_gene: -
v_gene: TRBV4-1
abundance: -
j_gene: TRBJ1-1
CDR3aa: CASSHIPSGTMNTEAFF
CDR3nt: TGCGCCAGCAGCCACATTCCGTCGGGAACCATGAACACTGAAGCTTTCTTT

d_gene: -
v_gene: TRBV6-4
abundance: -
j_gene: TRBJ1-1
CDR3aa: CASTGESEAFF
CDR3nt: TGTGCCAGCACAGGGGAGTCTGAAGCTTTCTTT

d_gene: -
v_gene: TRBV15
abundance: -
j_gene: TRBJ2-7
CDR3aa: CATSRDGQGGYEQYF
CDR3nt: TGTGCCACCAGCAGAGATGGGCAGGGTGGTTACGAGCAGTACTTC

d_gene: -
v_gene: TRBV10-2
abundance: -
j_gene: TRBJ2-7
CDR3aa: CASSPAVAGGAYEQYF
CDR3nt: TGCGCCAGCAGCCCAGCGGTGGCGGGTGGGGCCTACGAGCAGTACTTC

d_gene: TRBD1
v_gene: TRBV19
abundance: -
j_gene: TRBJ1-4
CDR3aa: CASSIDRTGLLATNEKLFF
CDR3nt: TGTGCCAGTAGTATAGATCGGACAGGGCTACTCGCAACTAATGAAAAACTGTTTTTT

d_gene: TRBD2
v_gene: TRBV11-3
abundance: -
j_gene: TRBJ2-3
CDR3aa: CASSLRSSGSTDTQYF
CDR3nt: TGTGCCAGCAGCTTACGTTCTAGCGGGAGCACAGATACGCAGTATTTT

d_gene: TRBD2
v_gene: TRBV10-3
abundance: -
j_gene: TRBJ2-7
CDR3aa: CATGRGGHYEQYF
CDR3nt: TGTGCCACCGGGCGGGGGGGCCACTACGAGCAGTACTTC

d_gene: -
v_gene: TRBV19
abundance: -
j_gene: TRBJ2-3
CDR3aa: CASSILPGVTDTQYF
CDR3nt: TGTGCCAGTAGTATCCTCCCCGGAGTCACAGATACGCAGTATTTT

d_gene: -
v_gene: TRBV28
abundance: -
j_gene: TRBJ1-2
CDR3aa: CASAGVRDDYGYTF
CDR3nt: TGTGCCAGCGCGGGGGTTCGGGACGACTATGGCTACACCTTC

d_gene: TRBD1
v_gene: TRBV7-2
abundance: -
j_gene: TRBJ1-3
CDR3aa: CASSSTGHGNTIYF
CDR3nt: TGTGCCAGCAGCTCGACAGGGCACGGAAACACCATATATTTT

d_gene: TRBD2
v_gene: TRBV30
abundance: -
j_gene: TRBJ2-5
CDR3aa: CAWGTSGGYQETQYF
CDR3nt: TGTGCCTGGGGGACTAGCGGGGGATACCAAGAGACCCAGTACTTC

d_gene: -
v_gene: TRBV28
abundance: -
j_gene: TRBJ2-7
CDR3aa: CASSFLLNEQYF
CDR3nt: TGTGCCAGCAGTTTTCTCTTAAACGAGCAGTACTTC

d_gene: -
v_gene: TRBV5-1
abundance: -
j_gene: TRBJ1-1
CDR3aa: CASSPGHDLEAFF
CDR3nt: TGCGCCAGCAGCCCCGGACACGATCTTGAAGCTTTCTTT

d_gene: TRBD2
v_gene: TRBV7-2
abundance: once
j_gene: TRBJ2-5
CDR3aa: CASSPGLAEETQYF
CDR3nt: TGTGCCAGCAGTCCAGGACTAGCGGAAGAGACCCAGTACTTC